Listed below are T cell receptor beta chains from one sample, sequenced in a study of cytomegalovirus exposure and HLA in healthy donors. Only in-frame clones appear in the TCRdb table, and some are missing; sequencing was by immunoSEQ multiplex PCR. This table has 110,000 or so clones, around 70% appearing once. Source material: PBMCs. The receptors here all came from a man aged 25 to 45 in good health and CMV-seronegative. The CDR3 runs from the conserved cysteine through the conserved F or W. Each record gives: J gene, clone size, V gene, D gene, CDR3 protein, CDR3 DNA. D genes are given only for firm matches. Size is omitted from some rows. Given values are once, few, many or a class for expanded clones.

J: TRBJ1-4
size: .
V: TRBV28
D: .
CDR3: CASSFESKLFF
DNA: TGTGCCAGCAGTTTCGAGTCAAAACTGTTTTTT

J: TRBJ2-6
size: .
V: TRBV7-2
D: TRBD2
CDR3: CASSLGLAGVAGANVLTF
DNA: TGTGCCAGCAGCTTAGGGCTAGCGGGAGTGGCTGGGGCCAACGTCCTGACTTTC

J: TRBJ2-5
size: .
V: TRBV4-1
D: TRBD1
CDR3: CASSQLLLRKDREWETQYF
DNA: TGCGCCAGCAGCCAACTTTTACTCCGAAAGGACAGGGAATGGGAGACCCAGTACTTC

J: TRBJ1-1
size: .
V: TRBV27
D: TRBD1
CDR3: CASRRQGYTEAFF
DNA: TGTGCCAGCAGAAGACAGGGGTACACTGAAGCTTTCTTT

J: TRBJ2-7
size: .
V: TRBV19
D: TRBD1
CDR3: CASARGQGAGYEQYF
DNA: TGTGCCAGTGCCAGGGGGCAGGGGGCTGGCTACGAGCAGTACTTC

J: TRBJ2-5
size: once
V: TRBV29-1
D: TRBD1
CDR3: CSVETGGLETQYF
DNA: TGCAGCGTTGAGACAGGGGGTTTGGAGACCCAGTACTTC

J: TRBJ2-5
size: .
V: TRBV7-9
D: .
CDR3: CASSFSGQETQYF
DNA: TGTGCCAGCAGCTTCTCCGGTCAAGAGACCCAGTACTTC

J: TRBJ2-7
size: .
V: TRBV6-5
D: TRBD1
CDR3: CASRALTGFSYEQYF
DNA: TGTGCCAGCAGGGCCCTGACAGGGTTCTCCTACGAGCAGTACTTC

J: TRBJ2-3
size: .
V: TRBV28
D: .
CDR3: CASIPSRVTDTQYF
DNA: TGTGCCAGCATCCCCTCGCGGGTTACAGATACGCAGTATTTT

J: TRBJ2-7
size: .
V: TRBV29-1
D: .
CDR3: CSVEDNPSGPLRSPYEQYF
DNA: TGCAGCGTTGAAGATAACCCTAGTGGTCCTTTACGGTCTCCCTACGAGCAGTACTTC

J: TRBJ1-3
size: .
V: TRBV9
D: .
CDR3: CASSAPRGNTIYF
DNA: TGTGCCAGCAGCGCCCCACGAGGGAACACCATATATTTT

J: TRBJ2-3
size: .
V: TRBV18
D: TRBD2
CDR3: CASSPLTPGGDSTDTQYF
DNA: TGTGCCAGCTCACCACTAACGCCGGGAGGGGATTCCACAGATACGCAGTATTTT

J: TRBJ1-3
size: .
V: TRBV29-1
D: TRBD1
CDR3: CSVGGTGVSSGNTIYF
DNA: TGCAGCGTTGGGGGGACAGGGGTCTCCTCTGGAAACACCATATATTTT

J: TRBJ2-4
size: .
V: TRBV28
D: .
CDR3: CASTPKGPRGNIQYF
DNA: TGTGCCAGCACCCCTAAAGGACCGAGAGGGAACATTCAGTACTTC

J: TRBJ1-1
size: .
V: TRBV9
D: TRBD1
CDR3: CASSARTGGALTEAFF
DNA: TGTGCCAGCAGCGCCCGGACAGGGGGCGCGCTTACTGAAGCTTTCTTT

J: TRBJ2-7
size: .
V: TRBV5-1
D: TRBD1
CDR3: CASSQTGGVYEQYF
DNA: TGCGCCAGCAGCCAGACAGGGGGAGTCTACGAGCAGTACTTC

J: TRBJ2-3
size: .
V: TRBV2
D: .
CDR3: CASSFSQGDDTQYF
DNA: TGTGCCAGCAGTTTCTCACAGGGAGACGATACGCAGTATTTT

J: TRBJ2-3
size: few
V: TRBV7-9
D: TRBD2
CDR3: CASSLGLAGGRTDTQYF
DNA: TGTGCCAGCAGCTTAGGTCTTGCGGGAGGGCGCACAGATACGCAGTATTTT

J: TRBJ1-2
size: .
V: TRBV28
D: TRBD1
CDR3: CASSSGGDSIYGYTF
DNA: TGTGCCAGCAGTTCAGGCGGGGACAGTATCTATGGCTACACCTTC

J: TRBJ1-1
size: once
V: TRBV19
D: .
CDR3: CASRPMAMNTEAFF
DNA: TGTGCCAGTAGACCGATGGCAATGAACACTGAAGCTTTCTTT

J: TRBJ2-1
size: few
V: TRBV7-2
D: TRBD2
CDR3: CASSLLAGGNEQFF
DNA: TGTGCCAGCAGCTTACTAGCGGGAGGCAATGAGCAGTTCTTC

J: TRBJ1-2
size: few
V: TRBV25-1
D: .
CDR3: CASSDGGYGYTF
DNA: TGTGCCAGCAGTGACGGGGGCTATGGCTACACCTTC

J: TRBJ2-6
size: few
V: TRBV6-5
D: .
CDR3: CASSYGSSGANVLTF
DNA: TGTGCCAGCAGTTACGGCTCTTCTGGGGCCAACGTCCTGACTTTC

J: TRBJ2-7
size: few
V: TRBV18
D: .
CDR3: CASSVQSPYGTVTYEQYF
DNA: TGTGCCAGCTCGGTACAGTCACCTTACGGTACAGTTACCTACGAGCAGTACTTC

J: TRBJ1-4
size: .
V: TRBV6-1
D: TRBD1
CDR3: CAAGDRGLKKLFF
DNA: TGTGCCGCGGGGGACAGGGGGTTGAAAAAACTGTTTTTT

J: TRBJ2-3
size: .
V: TRBV19
D: .
CDR3: CASSPIPEADTQYF
DNA: TGTGCCAGTAGTCCCATCCCTGAGGCGGATACGCAGTATTTT

J: TRBJ2-7
size: .
V: TRBV28
D: TRBD2
CDR3: CASSLLGLAGKQYF
DNA: TGTGCCAGCAGTTTGTTGGGACTAGCAGGCAAGCAGTACTTC

J: TRBJ1-3
size: .
V: TRBV7-2
D: TRBD1
CDR3: CASSLVGGTGVDTIYF
DNA: TGTGCCAGCAGCTTAGTGGGGGGGACAGGGGTAGACACCATATATTTT

J: TRBJ2-3
size: .
V: TRBV6-6
D: TRBD2
CDR3: CASSYSASGSLDTQYF
DNA: TGTGCCAGCAGTTACTCGGCTAGCGGGAGTCTGGATACGCAGTATTTT

J: TRBJ1-2
size: .
V: TRBV7-2
D: .
CDR3: CASSFGYGYTF
DNA: TGTGCCAGCAGCTTCGGCTATGGCTACACCTTC